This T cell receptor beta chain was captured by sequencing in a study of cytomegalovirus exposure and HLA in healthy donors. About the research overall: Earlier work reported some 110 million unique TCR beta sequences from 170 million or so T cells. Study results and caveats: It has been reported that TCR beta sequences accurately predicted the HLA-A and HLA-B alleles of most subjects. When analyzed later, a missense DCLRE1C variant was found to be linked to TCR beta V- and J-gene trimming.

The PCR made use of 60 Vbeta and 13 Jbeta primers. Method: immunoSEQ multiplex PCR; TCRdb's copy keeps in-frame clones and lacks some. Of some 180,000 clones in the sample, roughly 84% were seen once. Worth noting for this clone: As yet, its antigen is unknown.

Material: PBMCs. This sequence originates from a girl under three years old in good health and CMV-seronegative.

CDR3 loop: CASSPLLTGKKNTEAFF. Here the CDR3 DNA reads TGTGCCAGCAGCCCCTTATTGACAGGGAAGAAGAACACTGAAGCTTTCTTT. The genes are TRBV9 and TRBJ1-1, with TRBD1 matching over 7 bases. Germline CDR1 is SGDLS and CDR2 is YYNGEE. There are 17 residues in the CDR3. With 4 bases clipped from V and 1 base from J, the junction kept 13 bases outside the gene matches.